The rows below give T cell receptor beta chains drawn from one sample of a study of blood T cell repertoires in COVID-19. Sequenced by immunoSEQ multiplex PCR; TCRdb stores in-frame clones only, minus some. This table holds about 75,000 clones, approximately 88% found once. The sample taken for sequencing was peripheral blood. Receptors were obtained from a woman aged 65 to 85 with acute or convalescent COVID-19. Both conserved end residues are part of each CDR3. Each record gives: clone size, D gene, J gene, V gene, CDR3 protein, CDR3 DNA. D genes are given only for firm matches. Some rows have no size entry. The others give once, few or many, or a class for an expanded clone.

clone size: -; D gene: -; J gene: TRBJ1-2; V gene: TRBV12-3/TRBV12-4; CDR3 protein: CASSFRTVNGYTF; CDR3 DNA: TGTGCCAGCAGTTTCCGGACAGTCAACGGCTACACCTTC
clone size: once; D gene: -; J gene: TRBJ1-1; V gene: TRBV2; CDR3 protein: CASSIGLLGEAFF; CDR3 DNA: TGTGCCAGCAGTATTGGACTCCTTGGAGAAGCTTTCTTT
clone size: -; D gene: -; J gene: TRBJ1-1; V gene: TRBV18; CDR3 protein: CASSPTRVMNTEAFF; CDR3 DNA: TGTGCCAGCTCACCAACTAGGGTGATGAACACTGAAGCTTTCTTT
clone size: -; D gene: -; J gene: TRBJ2-7; V gene: TRBV21-1; CDR3 protein: CASSLQGLAEPYEQYF; CDR3 DNA: TGTGCCAGCAGCTTGCAGGGACTAGCAGAACCCTACGAGCAGTACTTC
clone size: -; D gene: -; J gene: TRBJ2-7; V gene: TRBV7-3; CDR3 protein: CASSLHGDEQYF; CDR3 DNA: TGTGCCAGCAGCTTACACGGGGACGAGCAGTACTTC
clone size: -; D gene: TRBD1; J gene: TRBJ1-1; V gene: TRBV19; CDR3 protein: CASSTRQGSGAEAFF; CDR3 DNA: TGTGCCAGTAGTACCCGACAGGGCTCAGGCGCTGAAGCTTTCTTT
clone size: -; D gene: TRBD1; J gene: TRBJ1-1; V gene: TRBV6-5; CDR3 protein: CASSTIRGTEAFF; CDR3 DNA: TGTGCCAGCAGTACAATCAGGGGGACTGAAGCTTTCTTT
clone size: -; D gene: -; J gene: TRBJ1-2; V gene: TRBV27; CDR3 protein: CASRGLIYGYTF; CDR3 DNA: TGTGCCAGCAGGGGACTCATTTATGGCTACACCTTC
clone size: -; D gene: -; J gene: TRBJ1-5; V gene: TRBV6-5; CDR3 protein: CASRGSPNQPQHF; CDR3 DNA: TGTGCCAGCAGGGGGAGCCCCAATCAGCCCCAGCATTTT
clone size: -; D gene: TRBD1; J gene: TRBJ1-4; V gene: TRBV28; CDR3 protein: CASSTEQGKSEKLFF; CDR3 DNA: TGTGCCAGCAGTACCGAACAGGGGAAGAGTGAAAAACTGTTTTTT
clone size: -; D gene: TRBD1; J gene: TRBJ2-2; V gene: TRBV2; CDR3 protein: CASSERTGGGGELFF; CDR3 DNA: TGTGCCAGCAGTGAACGGACAGGGGGAGGCGGGGAGCTGTTTTTT
clone size: once; D gene: TRBD1; J gene: TRBJ2-7; V gene: TRBV5-8; CDR3 protein: CASSLEPPWGQGPHEQYF; CDR3 DNA: TGTGCCAGCAGCTTGGAGCCCCCTTGGGGACAGGGGCCCCACGAGCAGTACTTC
clone size: -; D gene: TRBD1; J gene: TRBJ2-2; V gene: TRBV5-8; CDR3 protein: CASSLRQGTGELFF; CDR3 DNA: TGTGCCAGCAGCTTACGACAGGGTACCGGGGAGCTGTTTTTT
clone size: -; D gene: TRBD2; J gene: TRBJ2-3; V gene: TRBV10-3; CDR3 protein: CAISLSSGRIPDTQYF; CDR3 DNA: TGTGCCATCAGTCTTTCTAGCGGGAGGATCCCAGATACGCAGTATTTT
clone size: -; D gene: TRBD2; J gene: TRBJ2-7; V gene: TRBV18; CDR3 protein: CASSPGLAGGEQYF; CDR3 DNA: TGTGCCAGCTCACCGGGACTAGCGGGAGGCGAGCAGTACTTC
clone size: -; D gene: TRBD1; J gene: TRBJ2-5; V gene: TRBV4-1; CDR3 protein: CASSPSQAGGIETQYF; CDR3 DNA: TGCGCCAGCAGCCCGTCCCAGGCAGGGGGCATTGAGACCCAGTACTTC
clone size: once; D gene: -; J gene: TRBJ2-1; V gene: TRBV7-3; CDR3 protein: CASSLRRVSYNEQFF; CDR3 DNA: TGTGCCAGCAGCTTAAGGCGGGTCTCCTACAATGAGCAGTTCTTC
clone size: -; D gene: TRBD2; J gene: TRBJ2-3; V gene: TRBV19; CDR3 protein: CASSIPTSGGPFTDTQYF; CDR3 DNA: TGTGCCAGTAGTATCCCGACTAGCGGGGGGCCCTTCACAGATACGCAGTATTTT
clone size: -; D gene: -; J gene: TRBJ2-1; V gene: TRBV15; CDR3 protein: CATSRDPEGGKQFF; CDR3 DNA: TGTGCCACCAGCAGAGATCCAGAAGGCGGAAAGCAGTTCTTC
clone size: -; D gene: TRBD1; J gene: TRBJ2-1; V gene: TRBV3-1/TRBV3-2; CDR3 protein: CASSQDIAGQGRDEQFF; CDR3 DNA: TGTGCCAGCAGCCAAGATATCGCGGGACAGGGTCGCGATGAGCAGTTCTTC
clone size: once; D gene: -; J gene: TRBJ1-4; V gene: TRBV2; CDR3 protein: CASTPSGVNEKLFF; CDR3 DNA: TGTGCCAGCACTCCATCAGGTGTTAATGAAAAACTGTTTTTT
clone size: few; D gene: -; J gene: TRBJ1-1; V gene: TRBV12-1; CDR3 protein: CASSFKTRFLWTRHQMGF; CDR3 DNA: -
clone size: -; D gene: -; J gene: TRBJ1-5; V gene: TRBV7-8; CDR3 protein: CASSFRLLESPQHF; CDR3 DNA: TGTGCCAGCAGCTTTCGCCTACTAGAATCGCCCCAGCATTTT
clone size: -; D gene: -; J gene: TRBJ1-1; V gene: TRBV5-1; CDR3 protein: CASSLGIGVLNTEAFF; CDR3 DNA: TGCGCCAGCAGCTTGGGAATCGGAGTCTTGAACACTGAAGCTTTCTTT
clone size: few; D gene: -; J gene: TRBJ1-6; V gene: TRBV2; CDR3 protein: CASGASQPGQSPLHF; CDR3 DNA: TGTGCCAGCGGCGCGTCACAGCCGGGACAATCACCCCTCCACTTT
clone size: -; D gene: TRBD1; J gene: TRBJ1-5; V gene: TRBV6-5; CDR3 protein: CASRPTGGSNQPQHF; CDR3 DNA: TGTGCCAGCAGACCGACAGGGGGTAGCAATCAGCCCCAGCATTTT
clone size: few; D gene: -; J gene: TRBJ2-4; V gene: TRBV4-2; CDR3 protein: CASSQGLARDIQYF; CDR3 DNA: TGTGCCAGCAGCCAAGGTCTAGCTCGAGACATTCAGTACTTC
clone size: few; D gene: -; J gene: TRBJ1-4; V gene: TRBV11-2; CDR3 protein: CASSRQATNEKLFF; CDR3 DNA: TGTGCCAGCAGCCGACAGGCAACTAATGAAAAACTGTTTTTT
clone size: -; D gene: -; J gene: TRBJ1-6; V gene: TRBV6-5; CDR3 protein: CAKSPGWDSPLHF; CDR3 DNA: TGTGCCAAGAGTCCAGGGTGGGATTCACCCCTCCACTTT
clone size: -; D gene: -; J gene: TRBJ1-5; V gene: TRBV7-9; CDR3 protein: CASTDGQYSNQPQHF; CDR3 DNA: TGTGCCAGCACTGATGGACAGTATAGCAATCAGCCCCAGCATTTT
clone size: -; D gene: -; J gene: TRBJ2-1; V gene: TRBV25-1; CDR3 protein: CASSESGRNEQFF; CDR3 DNA: TGTGCCAGCAGTGAATCAGGGCGGAATGAGCAGTTCTTC
clone size: -; D gene: TRBD2; J gene: TRBJ2-1; V gene: TRBV7-8; CDR3 protein: CASSLAASGPYNEQFF; CDR3 DNA: TGTGCCAGCAGCTTAGCCGCTAGCGGTCCCTACAATGAGCAGTTCTTC
clone size: -; D gene: -; J gene: TRBJ1-5; V gene: TRBV28; CDR3 protein: CASNLSPHNQPQHF; CDR3 DNA: TGTGCCAGCAACCTTAGCCCTCACAATCAGCCCCAGCATTTT
clone size: -; D gene: -; J gene: TRBJ1-2; V gene: TRBV18; CDR3 protein: CASSPGRQENYGYTF; CDR3 DNA: TGTGCCAGCTCACCCGGCCGACAGGAGAACTATGGCTACACCTTC
clone size: -; D gene: -; J gene: TRBJ1-1; V gene: TRBV2; CDR3 protein: CASSRPGGWMNTEAFF; CDR3 DNA: TGTGCCAGCAGCCGGCCTGGGGGCTGGATGAACACTGAAGCTTTCTTT
clone size: -; D gene: TRBD2; J gene: TRBJ2-1; V gene: TRBV5-1; CDR3 protein: CASSGTSGKVGNEQFF; CDR3 DNA: TGCGCCAGCAGCGGGACTAGCGGGAAAGTCGGCAATGAGCAGTTCTTC
clone size: -; D gene: -; J gene: TRBJ1-5; V gene: TRBV28; CDR3 protein: CASSFEEPQHF; CDR3 DNA: TGTGCCAGCAGTTTCGAGGAGCCCCAGCATTTT
clone size: few; D gene: TRBD1; J gene: TRBJ1-4; V gene: TRBV5-4; CDR3 protein: CASSLAGTGGYEKLFF; CDR3 DNA: TGTGCCAGCAGCTTGGCCGGGACAGGGGGTTATGAAAAACTGTTTTTT
clone size: -; D gene: -; J gene: TRBJ1-5; V gene: TRBV28; CDR3 protein: CASSFRTDNQPQHF; CDR3 DNA: TGTGCCAGCAGTTTTAGGACAGACAATCAGCCCCAGCATTTT
clone size: -; D gene: -; J gene: TRBJ1-4; V gene: TRBV7-8; CDR3 protein: CASSLGRGTREKLFF; CDR3 DNA: TGTGCCAGCAGCTTAGGTCGGGGGACGAGAGAAAAACTGTTTTTT
clone size: -; D gene: -; J gene: TRBJ2-5; V gene: TRBV6-5; CDR3 protein: CASSYRSGTNQETQYF; CDR3 DNA: TGTGCCAGCAGTTACCGGAGCGGGACAAATCAAGAGACCCAGTACTTC
clone size: -; D gene: -; J gene: TRBJ1-5; V gene: TRBV5-1; CDR3 protein: CASSLSGESQPQHF; CDR3 DNA: TGCGCCAGCAGCTTGTCGGGGGAAAGTCAGCCCCAGCATTTT
clone size: -; D gene: -; J gene: TRBJ2-2; V gene: TRBV19; CDR3 protein: CATFHGGANTGELFF; CDR3 DNA: TGTGCCACCTTTCACGGAGGGGCGAACACCGGGGAGCTGTTTTTT
clone size: -; D gene: TRBD1; J gene: TRBJ1-2; V gene: TRBV6-2/TRBV6-3; CDR3 protein: CASSIQGTNYGYTF; CDR3 DNA: TGTGCCAGCAGTATACAGGGGACTAACTATGGCTACACCTTC
clone size: -; D gene: -; J gene: TRBJ1-2; V gene: TRBV12-3/TRBV12-4; CDR3 protein: CASGIRPGGYTF; CDR3 DNA: TGTGCCAGCGGTATCCGGCCGGGAGGCTACACCTTC
clone size: -; D gene: TRBD1; J gene: TRBJ1-6; V gene: TRBV27; CDR3 protein: CASSPRGQGYSPLHF; CDR3 DNA: TGTGCCAGCAGTCCTCGGGGACAGGGATATTCACCCCTCCACTTT
clone size: -; D gene: TRBD2; J gene: TRBJ2-1; V gene: TRBV3-1/TRBV3-2; CDR3 protein: CASSPGTSGSLRYNEQFF; CDR3 DNA: TGTGCCAGCAGCCCGGGGACTAGCGGATCCCTGCGCTACAATGAGCAGTTCTTC
clone size: -; D gene: -; J gene: TRBJ2-2; V gene: TRBV5-6; CDR3 protein: CASTPWGGRTGELFF; CDR3 DNA: TGTGCCAGCACCCCCTGGGGGGGGCGCACCGGGGAGCTGTTTTTT
clone size: -; D gene: TRBD1; J gene: TRBJ1-1; V gene: TRBV5-1; CDR3 protein: CASSLRIDRGFVNTEAFF; CDR3 DNA: TGCGCCAGCAGCTTGAGAATCGACAGGGGGTTTGTGAACACTGAAGCTTTCTTT
clone size: -; D gene: -; J gene: TRBJ2-3; V gene: TRBV4-1; CDR3 protein: CASSQVGGDTDTQYF; CDR3 DNA: TGCGCCAGCAGCCAAGTGGGCGGGGACACAGATACGCAGTATTTT
clone size: -; D gene: TRBD1; J gene: TRBJ2-7; V gene: TRBV29-1; CDR3 protein: CSVGQGEYEQYF; CDR3 DNA: TGCAGCGTTGGACAGGGAGAATACGAGCAGTACTTC
clone size: -; D gene: TRBD1; J gene: TRBJ2-7; V gene: TRBV6-1; CDR3 protein: CASSELGQGNEQYF; CDR3 DNA: TGTGCCAGCAGTGAGCTGGGACAGGGAAACGAGCAGTACTTC
clone size: -; D gene: -; J gene: TRBJ1-5; V gene: TRBV7-9; CDR3 protein: CASSLGAGMQPQHF; CDR3 DNA: TGTGCCAGCAGCTTAGGAGCGGGAATGCAGCCCCAGCATTTT
clone size: -; D gene: -; J gene: TRBJ1-6; V gene: TRBV2; CDR3 protein: CASRETANSPLHF; CDR3 DNA: TGTGCCAGCAGGGAGACAGCCAATTCACCCCTCCACTTT
clone size: once; D gene: -; J gene: TRBJ1-2; V gene: TRBV5-6; CDR3 protein: CASSFGVRVDYGYTF; CDR3 DNA: TGTGCCAGCAGCTTCGGGGTTAGGGTGGACTATGGCTACACCTTC
clone size: -; D gene: TRBD2; J gene: TRBJ2-7; V gene: TRBV20-1; CDR3 protein: CSAGDYSEQYF; CDR3 DNA: TGCAGTGCTGGGGACTATTCCGAGCAGTACTTC
clone size: -; D gene: -; J gene: TRBJ1-2; V gene: TRBV2; CDR3 protein: CASSAAVTAYGYTF; CDR3 DNA: TGTGCCAGCAGTGCCGCCGTGACAGCCTATGGCTACACCTTC
clone size: -; D gene: -; J gene: TRBJ1-5; V gene: TRBV28; CDR3 protein: CASIPGGERVQPQHF; CDR3 DNA: TGTGCCAGCATCCCTGGGGGGGAACGGGTTCAGCCCCAGCATTTT